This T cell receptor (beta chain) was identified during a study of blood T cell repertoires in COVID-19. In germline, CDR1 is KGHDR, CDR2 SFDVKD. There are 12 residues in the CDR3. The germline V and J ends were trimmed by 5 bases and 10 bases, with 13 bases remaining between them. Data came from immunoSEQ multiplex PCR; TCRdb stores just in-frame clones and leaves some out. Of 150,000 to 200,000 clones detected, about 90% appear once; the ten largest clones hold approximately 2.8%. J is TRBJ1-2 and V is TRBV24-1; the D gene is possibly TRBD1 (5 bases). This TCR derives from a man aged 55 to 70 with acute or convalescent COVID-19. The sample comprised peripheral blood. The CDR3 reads CATSVNGGDYTF. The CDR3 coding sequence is TGTGCCACCAGTGTTAACGGAGGGGACTACACCTTC.